The rows below give T cell receptor beta chains drawn from one sample of a study of T cells after yellow fever vaccination. TCRdb redid the calling of the 5' RACE reads with MiXCR, one entry per CDR3 protein. The repertoire holds 350,000 or so distinct CDR3 sequences, with roughly 8.6% as singletons. This specimen was PBMCs, taken around 45 days after the first yellow fever vaccination. Receptor source: a man aged 18 to 29 who received the YFV17D yellow fever vaccine. The CDR3 runs from the conserved cysteine through the conserved F or W. D genes are given only for firm matches. Clone size is stated in some rows and not others, as once, few, many or a class when expanded.

TRBJ2-2 | TRBV5-1 | few | . | TGCGCCAGCAGCTTGATGGACACCGGGGAGCTGTTTTTT | CASSLMDTGELFF
TRBJ2-7 | TRBV27 | many | TRBD2 | TGTGCCAGCAGCCTAGCGGGGAGCTCCTACGAGCAGTACTTC | CASSLAGSSYEQYF
TRBJ1-1 | TRBV12-3/TRBV12-4 | few | . | TGTGCCAGCAGCCAACTCCATGCAGGGACGAACACTGAAGCTTTCTTT | CASSQLHAGTNTEAFF
TRBJ2-5 | TRBV7-2 | few | TRBD2 | TGTGCCAGCAGCTTAGTCGGGACTAGCGGCCAGCGGGAGACCCAGTACTTC | CASSLVGTSGQRETQYF
TRBJ2-3 | TRBV20-1 | few | TRBD1 | TGCAGTGCGTACAGGGGTAGCACAGATACGCAGTATTTT | CSAYRGSTDTQYF
TRBJ1-2 | TRBV10-3 | few | TRBD1 | TGTGCCATCAGTGGGGAGGGGGACAGGTCCATCTATGGCTACACCTTC | CAISGEGDRSIYGYTF
TRBJ1-5 | TRBV30 | . | . | TGTGCCTGGAGTGAACCCCACCAGGCTTTTCAGCCCCAGCATTTT | CAWSEPHQAFQPQHF
TRBJ2-3 | TRBV7-8 | . | TRBD1 | TGTGCCAGCAGCATCGGGACAGGGCCTACAGATACGCAGTATTTT | CASSIGTGPTDTQYF
TRBJ2-5 | TRBV5-5 | many | . | TGTGCCAGCAGGAACCTGTTAAACCAAGAGACCCAGTACTTC | CASRNLLNQETQYF
TRBJ1-4 | TRBV27 | many | . | TGTGCCAGCAGTTCCGGGGGAGCCGGAGGCGAAAAACTGTTTTTT | CASSSGGAGGEKLFF
TRBJ1-2 | TRBV28 | . | . | TGTGCCAGCAGTTTTAGGAGGGGGTACGTCTATGGCTACACCTTC | CASSFRRGYVYGYTF
TRBJ2-3 | TRBV7-9 | few | . | TGTGCCAGCAGACCATCCCCAGATACGCAGTATTTT | CASRPSPDTQYF
TRBJ2-5 | TRBV4-2 | . | . | TGTGCCAGCAGCCAATCCGGGACCAAAGCCCCCGAGACCCAGTACTTC | CASSQSGTKAPETQYF
TRBJ1-4 | TRBV12-3/TRBV12-4 | few | . | TGTGCCAGCAGTTTAGTTGTGGGGTTTGCTGAAAAACTGTTTTTT | CASSLVVGFAEKLFF
TRBJ2-2 | TRBV7-3 | few | . | TGTGCCAGCAGCCCTACCCCGGGGCCGAACACCGGGGAGCTGTTTTTT | CASSPTPGPNTGELFF
TRBJ2-1 | TRBV20-1 | few | TRBD2 | TGCTGTGCTCCTCCAAGGACTAGCGGGGACTACAATGAGCAGTTCTTC | CCAPPRTSGDYNEQFF
TRBJ2-3 | TRBV9 | many | . | TGTGCCAGCAGCGTCAGAGGGCCTCGATCAGATACGCAGTATTTT | CASSVRGPRSDTQYF
TRBJ2-5 | TRBV11-2 | many | TRBD2 | TGTGCCAGCAGCCCCATGGGGATTAGCGGGGGGGGCCAAGAGACCCAGTACTTC | CASSPMGISGGGQETQYF
TRBJ1-2 | TRBV5-1 | many | . | TGCGCCAGCAGCTTGTCAGGGTATGGTCAAGGCTACACCTTC | CASSLSGYGQGYTF
TRBJ1-2 | TRBV7-8 | few | . | TGTGCCAGCAGCGAGGCTGGTAGAGGTGGCTACACCTTC | CASSEAGRGGYTF
TRBJ2-4 | TRBV7-2 | few | TRBD1 | TGTGCCAGCAGCATTATACCAACGCGACCACTCCCGACAGGGGGTCCCAAAAACATTCAGTACTTC | CASSIIPTRPLPTGGPKNIQYF
TRBJ2-1 | TRBV18 | few | . | TGTGCCAGCTCCCCGAAGGAAGTCTACTCCTACAATGAGCAGTTCTTC | CASSPKEVYSYNEQFF
TRBJ1-6 | TRBV28 | few | . | TGTGCCAGCAGTTTAGCAGGCACCTATGATAATTCACCCCTCCACTTT | CASSLAGTYDNSPLHF
TRBJ2-3 | TRBV27 | many | . | TGTGCCAGCAGTTTTCGGGCATCAAAGTTCACAGATACGCAGTATTTT | CASSFRASKFTDTQYF
TRBJ2-5 | TRBV6-1 | . | TRBD2 | TGTGCCAGCAGACGGGGACTAGCGGGGGGTCAAGAGACCCAGTACTTC | CASRRGLAGGQETQYF
TRBJ2-1 | TRBV6-1 | . | TRBD2 | TGTGCCACAGGACTAGCGGGGGGGCCTAATGAGCAGTTCTTC | CATGLAGGPNEQFF
TRBJ2-1 | TRBV24-1 | few | TRBD2 | TGTGCCACCAGTGATACCCGGACGGAATTAGCGGGGAACGTCGAGCAGTTCTTC | CATSDTRTELAGNVEQFF
TRBJ1-3 | TRBV12-3/TRBV12-4 | many | TRBD1 | TGTGCCAGCGGGACAGGGAAAAGCCAGCGAAACACCATATATTTT | CASGTGKSQRNTIYF
TRBJ1-1 | TRBV6-1 | . | TRBD1 | TGTGCCAGCGGAAGGACAGGGGGCGCGGGCACTGAAGCTTTCTTT | CASGRTGGAGTEAFF
TRBJ2-1 | TRBV2 | many | . | TGTGCCAGCACTGGCGGGGCCGGTGAGCAGTTCTTC | CASTGGAGEQFF
TRBJ1-1 | TRBV7-9 | . | . | TGTGCCAGCAGCTGGGGGGGATTCGACCCCGTAAGTGAAGCTTTCTTT | CASSWGGFDPVSEAFF
TRBJ1-1 | TRBV3-1 | . | . | TGTGCCAGCAGCACAGACGGGGACACTGAAGCTTTCTTT | CASSTDGDTEAFF